One and the same sample provided the 3 T cell receptor beta chains below, sequenced in a study of blood T cell repertoires in COVID-19 (TCRdb year 2020). Library construction relied on the immunoSEQ multiplex PCR assay. What TCRdb holds here is the immuneACCESS table cut down to in-frame rearrangements. Part of the clones is not present; checked against another copy, under half of the missing clones reflect an unresolved V gene, and the others are unexplained. For this sample there are 270,000 or so clones; more than 85% appear just once. About 4.2% of the sample rests with the top ten. The sequenced material came from peripheral blood. Receptors were obtained from a man aged 40-49 years with acute or convalescent COVID-19.

This chain joins TRBV6-5 and TRBJ1-6, with D uncertain. The length of the CDR3 is 15 residues. The V end was cut by 9 bases, the J end by 0 bases, with 12 bases between. The germline V gene has CDR1 MNHEY and CDR2 SVGAGI. The CDR3 loop is CASFLGSSYNSPLHF. The CDR3 DNA reads as TGTGCCAGTTTCCTAGGGAGCTCCTATAATTCACCCCTCCACTTT.

This chain connects TRBV11-2 to TRBJ1-3; D is unresolved. V lost 3 bases and J 4 bases, leaving 16 bases between the germline ends. CDR3 length: 16 amino acids. Germline CDR1 reads SGHAT; CDR2 reads FQNNGV. The CDR3 here is CASSFNTVPGGNTIYF. CDR3 nucleotides: TGTGCCAGCAGCTTTAATACGGTGCCGGGGGGAAACACCATATATTTT. Together with reference TRBV11-2 and TRBJ1-3, the CDR3 gives the full variable domain: EAGVAQSPRYKIIEKRQSVAFWCNPISGHATLYWYQQILGQGPKLLIQFQNNGVVDDSQLPKDRFSAERLKGVDSTLKIQPAKLEDSAVYLCASSFNTVPGGNTIYFGEGSWLTVV.

The V and J genes are TRBV10-3 and TRBJ2-3, with D unclear. The germline CDR1 and CDR2 sequences are ENHRY and SYGVKD. Trimming pared 3 bases from V and 6 bases from J, leaving 10 bases between. This CDR3 has 13 amino acids. The CDR3 spells CAISDKEWDTQYF. The CDR3, as DNA: TGTGCCATCAGTGACAAGGAGTGGGATACGCAGTATTTT.